This T cell receptor beta chain comes out of a study of T-cell memory formation after mild COVID-19. Study-wide results and caveats: Whether day 37 second-wave clones are SARS-CoV-2-specific was not confirmed. Certain responding clones were present in pre-infection memory, suggesting participation of cross-reactive memory.

Using its own MiXCR run on the 5' RACE reads, TCRdb lists one record per CDR3 protein. The data show 250,000 to 350,000 distinct CDR3 sequences, around 15% seen once. The CDR3 contains 13 residues. CDR1 is DFQATT, CDR2 SNEGSKA, per germline (reference sequence). V was shortened by 0 bases and J by 2 bases, with 6 bases between the two germline ends. Ten or more counts support this clonotype. Antigen unknown. Sequencing input: PBMCs or a T cell subset sorted from them (not recorded which). The chain recombines TRBV20-1 with TRBJ2-3; D unresolved. This TCR was sampled from a man aged 18 to 29 who had mild COVID-19 (a few samples of this study predate the infection). Cell type and time point are not known. CDR3 residues: CSAREVYTDTQYF. In DNA, the CDR3 is TGCAGTGCTAGAGAGGTGTACACAGATACGCAGTATTTT.